The entry that follows covers one TCR beta chain sequence. These data belong to a study of blood T cell repertoires in COVID-19. About the research overall: Both acute and convalescent COVID-19 samples were obtained from the United States, Italy and Spain.

V shed 9 bases and J 5 bases; nucleotides not matched to a gene: 8. The CDR3 extends over 13 amino acids. Germline CDR1 reads KGHDR; CDR2 reads SFDVKD. Authors' data handling: Quantification of nucleated cells was approximated via reference gene primer amplification. Clones were read by immunoSEQ multiplex PCR, and TCRdb kept only the in-frame ones, dropping some. V and J calls and clone size come straight from that table; D and trimming were deduced from the DNA. The repertoire consists of some 97,000 clones, with 80% to 95% occurring once and the leading ten covering around 6%. This TCR was sampled from a man aged 65 to 85 with acute or convalescent COVID-19. The sample comprised peripheral blood. The genes are TRBV24-1 and TRBJ2-7; 8 bases line up with TRBD2. The CDR3 DNA sequence: TGTGCCACCGGGAAGGCGGGGGGCGACGAGCAGTACTTC. Protein sequence: CATGKAGGDEQYF.